The 28 T cell receptor beta chains in this list originate from one sample, sequenced in a study of T cell changes during pregnancy in multiple sclerosis. Produced via immunoSEQ multiplex PCR; TCRdb's table is partial and in-frame only. The sample yields 130,000 or so clones, 80% to 95% seen once. The sample in question was peripheral blood, obtained before pregnancy. The source of these receptors is a female donor with multiple sclerosis, enrolled in a pregnancy study.

The V call is TRBV6-6, the J call TRBJ2-7; perhaps TRBD1 as D (6 bases). V lost 3 bases and J lost 0, with 12 bases in between. This CDR3 comprises 15 residues. Germline V gives CDR1 MNHNY, CDR2 SVGAGI (reference sequence). The CDR3 sequence: CASSYSGQISYEQYF. In nucleotides, the CDR3 is TGTGCCAGCAGTTATTCCGGACAGATCTCCTACGAGCAGTACTTC.

Remarks on this clone: A much more abundant neighbour one base away suggests this may be a read error. V gene TRBV5-1 combines with J gene TRBJ2-7; D gene ambiguous. This CDR3 region has 11 residues. V was cut by 4 bases and J by 3 bases, with 5 bases left in between. Germline CDR1 SGHRS, CDR2 YFSETQ. The CDR3: CASSPGYEQYF. As DNA, the CDR3 is TGCGCCAGCAGCCCCGGCTACGAGCAGTACTTC.

This chain connects TRBV5-4 to TRBJ2-6; D might be TRBD1 (5 bases). Germline values: CDR1 SGHNT, CDR2 YYREEE (reference sequence). The V and J ends lost 4 bases and 0 bases respectively, with 8 bases between them. CDR3 size: 15 residues. CDR3 DNA sequence: TGTGCCAGCAGCCAAGACAGCTCTGGGGCCAACGTCCTGACTTTC. As protein: CASSQDSSGANVLTF.

J is TRBJ2-5 and V is TRBV28; TRBD2 aligns across 10 bases. Germline lookup yields CDR1 MDHEN and CDR2 SYDVKM. The V segment lost 5 bases and the J segment 4 bases; nucleotides outside the gene matches: 7. CDR3 length equals 15 residues. The CDR3 region has the DNA TGTGCCAGCAGTACGAAGCGGGAGGGCGGAGAGACCCAGTACTTC. Protein sequence: CASSTKREGGETQYF.

This clone was detected a few times. J is TRBJ1-5 and V is TRBV28; 9 bases are a match to TRBD1. The CDR3 runs 15 residues. V trimming: 5 bases; J trimming: 0 bases; junction bases outside the gene matches: 2. Germline CDR1 is MDHEN and CDR2 is SYDVKM. The CDR3 nucleotides read TGTGCCAGCAGTGGGACAGGGCCTAGCAATCAGCCCCAGCATTTT. Its protein is CASSGTGPSNQPQHF.

This sequence joins TRBV21-1 and TRBJ2-7; TRBD2 is the table's D call and was not checked against the DNA. TRBV21-1 counts as a pseudogene. This CDR3 is built from 16 residues. CDR3 nucleotide sequence: TGTGCCAGCCCAGGGCTGACGGGGCGGGGGTACTACGAGCAGTACTTC. Translation gives CASPGLTGRGYYEQYF.

V and J are TRBV6-1 and TRBJ2-2; D is unresolved. Germline-derived CDR1 and CDR2 are MNHNS and SASEGT. Trimming removed 4 bases from V and 2 bases from J, with 11 bases in between. The CDR3 extends over 15 amino acids. CDR3 in amino acids: CASSVSSINTGELFF. In DNA, the CDR3 is TGTGCCAGCAGTGTTAGCAGTATTAACACCGGGGAGCTGTTTTTT.

The V and J genes are TRBV19 and TRBJ2-3; weak D call: TRBD1 (6 bases). The CDR3 has 14 residues. Trimming left V 4 bases short and J 5 bases short, with 13 bases between. Germline CDR1 is LNHDA and CDR2 is SQIVND (reference sequence). DNA of the CDR3: TGTGCCAGTAGTAGGGACACCCGGGGAGATACGCAGTATTTT. Residues: CASSRDTRGDTQYF.

The rearrangement uses TRBV30 and TRBJ2-3; D gene ambiguous. This CDR3 comprises 14 residues. Trimming removed 4 bases at V and 2 bases at J, with 13 bases between. The V gene's germline CDR1 is GTSNPN and CDR2 SVGIG (reference sequence). CDR3 residues: CAWTVGVPTDTQYF. The CDR3 DNA reads as TGTGCCTGGACGGTGGGCGTACCCACAGATACGCAGTATTTT.

This sequence joins TRBV2 and TRBJ2-3, with 9 bases lining up with TRBD2. This CDR3 contains 15 residues. The ends lost 3 bases at V and 2 bases at J; junction bases unmatched: 3. From germline, CDR1 is SNHLY and CDR2 FYNNEI. The CDR3 DNA follows: TGTGCCAGCAGTGATCTAGCGGGATTCACAGATACGCAGTATTTT. Its translation is CASSDLAGFTDTQYF.

The V and J genes are TRBV5-6 and TRBJ2-5, with 9 bases lining up with TRBD2. V lost 4 bases, J lost 2 bases, and 12 bases stayed unmatched. This CDR3 is 17 amino acids long. CDR1 is SGHDT and CDR2 is YYEEEE in the germline V gene. The CDR3 is CASSHDLSGGRQETQYF. DNA of the CDR3: TGTGCCAGCAGCCACGATTTAAGCGGGGGGCGGCAAGAGACCCAGTACTTC. The full variable domain, with the rest looked up from reference TRBV5-6 and TRBJ2-5, is DAGVTQSPTHLIKTRGQQVTLRCSPKSGHDTVSWYQQALGQGPQFIFQYYEEEERQRGNFPDRFSGHQFPNYSSELNVNALLLGDSALYLCASSHDLSGGRQETQYFGPGTRLLVL.

The J gene is TRBJ1-2, the V gene TRBV28, with TRBD1 matching over 8 bases. The CDR3 length is 14 residues. Losses at the gene ends were 8 bases for V and 3 bases for J; bases not matched to a gene: 8. From germline, CDR1 is MDHEN and CDR2 SYDVKM. The CDR3 loop is CASVTQGAHYGYTF. The CDR3 coding sequence is TGTGCCAGCGTGACCCAGGGGGCGCACTATGGCTACACCTTC.

The chain recombines TRBV5-6 with TRBJ2-5; no firm D call. V lost 1 base to trimming and J lost 5 bases, with 6 bases between them. The CDR3 is 12 residues long. CDR1 is SGHDT, CDR2 YYEEEE, per germline. The DNA of the CDR3 is TGTGCCAGCAGCTTGTTCGTGGAGACCCAGTACTTC. This gives the protein CASSLFVETQYF.

The rearrangement uses TRBV16 and TRBJ2-7, with 8 bases aligning to TRBD1. The CDR3 is made up of 16 amino acids. After removal of 8 bases from V and 3 bases from J, the junction contained 15 bases not matched to a gene. Germline CDR1 and CDR2: KGHSY and FQNENV. The CDR3 DNA reads TGTGCCAGCGCCTTCGCCGGGACAGGAACAATCTACGAGCAGTACTTC. Translating it yields CASAFAGTGTIYEQYF. The full variable domain, rest sourced from reference TRBV16 and TRBJ2-7, is GEEVAQTPKHLVRGEGQKAKLYCAPIKGHSYVFWYQQVLKNEFKFLISFQNENVFDETGMPKERFSAKCLPNSPCSLEIQATKLEDSAVYFCASAFAGTGTIYEQYFGPGTRLTVT.

This chain joins TRBV5-1 and TRBJ1-1; D remains unclear. This CDR3 has 15 residues. The germline CDR1 and CDR2 sequences are SGHRS and YFSETQ. Trimming shortened V by 0 bases and J by 0 bases, and 9 bases separated the two germline ends. CDR3 sequence (DNA): TGCGCCAGCAGCTTGGAGGCGGGCCTGAACACTGAAGCTTTCTTT. Translating it yields CASSLEAGLNTEAFF. The variable domain in full, completed from reference TRBV5-1 and TRBJ1-1, reads KAGVTQTPRYLIKTRGQQVTLSCSPISGHRSVSWYQQTPGQGLQFLFEYFSETQRNKGNFPGRFSGRQFSNSRSEMNVSTLELGDSALYLCASSLEAGLNTEAFFGQGTRLTVV.

V is TRBV7-7 and J is TRBJ2-2; D not certain. Germline assignment: CDR1 SSHAT and CDR2 FNYEAQ (reference sequence). The CDR3 runs 13 residues. The V gene lost 1 base and the J gene lost 4 bases, with 4 bases spanning the gap. The DNA for the CDR3 is TGTGCCAGCAGCTTAGGGAGCACCGGGGAGCTGTTTTTT. This translates into CASSLGSTGELFF.

The V and J genes are TRBV15 and TRBJ2-3; TRBD1 aligns across 12 bases. The germline V gene encodes CDR1 LNHNV and CDR2 YYDKDF (reference sequence). The CDR3 runs to 16 residues. The V and J ends lost 1 base and 7 bases, in that order; junction bases with no gene match: 6. CDR3 sequence reads: CATSRGDRGRRNTQYF. The CDR3 coding sequence is TGTGCCACCAGCAGAGGGGACAGGGGGCGAAGAAATACGCAGTATTTT. Supplemented by reference TRBV15 and TRBJ2-3, the full variable domain reads DAMVIQNPRYQVTQFGKPVTLSCSQTLNHNVMYWYQQKSSQAPKLLFHYYDKDFNNEADTPDNFQSRRPNTSFCFLDIRSPGLGDTAMYLCATSRGDRGRRNTQYFGPGTRLTVL.

This chain uses TRBV14 with TRBJ1-5; D possibly corresponds to TRBD1 (6 bases). Trimming cost V 3 bases and J 4 bases, with 7 bases left between them. The CDR3 loop spans 13 amino acids. From germline, CDR1 is SGHDN and CDR2 FVKESK. The CDR3 DNA reads TGTGCCAGCAGCCAGGGGACAAATCAGCCCCAGCATTTT. Its translation is CASSQGTNQPQHF. The complete variable domain, with remaining parts taken from reference TRBV14 and TRBJ1-5, reads EAGVTQFPSHSVIEKGQTVTLRCDPISGHDNLYWYRRVMGKEIKFLLHFVKESKQDESGMPNNRFLAERTGGTYSTLKVQPAELEDSGVYFCASSQGTNQPQHFGDGTRLSIL.

This clone appeared a single time. V usage is TRBV9 and J usage is TRBJ2-2; TRBD2 aligns across 8 bases. Germline CDR1 reads SGDLS; CDR2 reads YYNGEE. The CDR3 totals 20 residues. Trimming cost V 4 bases and J 1 base; bases outside gene matches: 18. DNA of the CDR3: TGTGCCAGCAGCCCCAGACTAGCGTTAAGGAGCTATGAGAACACCGGGGAGCTGTTTTTT. Amino acids: CASSPRLALRSYENTGELFF.

This chain connects TRBV4-2 to TRBJ2-2, with D possibly TRBD1 on 6 matching bases. Germline loops: CDR1 LGHNA, CDR2 YNFKEQ. Between the trimmed V and J ends, which lost 0 bases and 1 base, there was a span of 15 bases. CDR3 length: 18 residues. CDR3 sequence: CASSQDMRGHLNTGELFF. For the CDR3, the DNA is TGTGCCAGCAGCCAAGATATGAGGGGACACTTGAACACCGGGGAGCTGTTTTTT.

The chain combines TRBV6-5 with TRBJ2-5; 11 bases align to TRBD1. CDR3 length: 15 amino acids. Germline assignment: CDR1 MNHEY and CDR2 SVGAGI. V dropped 8 bases and J dropped 5; count of bases not matched to a gene: 10. CDR3 DNA sequence: TGTGCCAGCGTCCGGACAGGGGGCCTTGGTGAGACCCAGTACTTC. The encoded protein is CASVRTGGLGETQYF.

The rearrangement links TRBV2 to TRBJ2-5; the match to TRBD1 covers 12 bases. The V gene end was trimmed by 6 bases and the J gene end by 5 bases; junction bases not matched to a gene: 4. The V gene's germline CDR1 is SNHLY and CDR2 FYNNEI. This CDR3 region has 14 residues. CDR3 nucleotides: TGTGCCAGCAGGGGACAGGGGGCGGGGGAGACCCAGTACTTC. This sequence encodes CASRGQGAGETQYF.

This clone has only one observation. The chain is built from TRBV6-1 and TRBJ2-7; the D gene is possibly TRBD2 (6 bases). The CDR3 consists of 14 residues. Germline V gives CDR1 MNHNS, CDR2 SASEGT. Between the trimmed V and J ends, which lost 3 bases and 2 bases, there was a span of 11 bases. Written as DNA, the CDR3 is TGTGCCAGCAGTGATCGTCTAGCGCCCTACGAGCAGTACTTC. Amino acids: CASSDRLAPYEQYF.

The V and J genes are TRBV2 and TRBJ2-3; 8 bases agree with TRBD1. CDR1 is SNHLY and CDR2 is FYNNEI in the germline V gene. With V trimmed by 6 bases and J by 2 bases, 13 bases remained unmatched. CDR3 length equals 17 residues. CDR3 sequence: CASSLRQGRADTDTQYF. In nucleotides, the CDR3 is TGTGCCAGCAGCCTAAGACAGGGGCGTGCGGACACAGATACGCAGTATTTT.

The chain carries TRBV27 and TRBJ2-3; D possibly corresponds to TRBD1 (6 bases). This CDR3 spans 17 amino acids. V gave up 5 bases and J gave up 4 bases, with 22 bases separating them. The germline gives CDR1 MNHEY, CDR2 SMNVEV (reference sequence). CDR3 in amino acids: CASSTIGIAPGADTQYF. The CDR3 DNA reads TGTGCCAGCAGTACTATCGGCATAGCGCCAGGGGCAGATACGCAGTATTTT.

The rearrangement uses TRBV28 and TRBJ2-2; 10 positions agree with TRBD1. CDR3 length: 17 residues. From germline, CDR1 is MDHEN and CDR2 SYDVKM. With 4 bases clipped from V and 3 bases from J, the junction kept 8 bases outside the gene matches. The CDR3 sequence is CASSSRLGQGYTGELFF. Written as DNA, the CDR3 is TGTGCCAGCAGTTCCCGCCTGGGACAGGGGTACACCGGGGAGCTGTTTTTT.

This rearrangement joins TRBV6-5 to TRBJ1-1, with 7 bases that match TRBD1. This CDR3 comprises 16 residues. The germline gives CDR1 MNHEY, CDR2 SVGAGI. Losses at the gene ends were 0 bases for V and 2 bases for J; bases not matched to a gene: 6. The CDR3 coding sequence is TGTGCCAGCAGTTACTCAATAGGGGGCTTAAACACTGAAGCTTTCTTT. The encoded protein is CASSYSIGGLNTEAFF.

The chain combines TRBV7-2 with TRBJ2-7; D is possibly TRBD2 (5 bases). The ends were cut back, 2 bases at V and 6 bases at J, with 14 bases in the middle. CDR1 and CDR2 (germline): SGHTA, FQGNSA. CDR3 length equals 14 residues. Here the CDR3 reads CASSLSVRDSEQYF. In nucleotides, the CDR3 is TGTGCCAGCAGCTTATCCGTCCGGGATTCCGAGCAGTACTTC.